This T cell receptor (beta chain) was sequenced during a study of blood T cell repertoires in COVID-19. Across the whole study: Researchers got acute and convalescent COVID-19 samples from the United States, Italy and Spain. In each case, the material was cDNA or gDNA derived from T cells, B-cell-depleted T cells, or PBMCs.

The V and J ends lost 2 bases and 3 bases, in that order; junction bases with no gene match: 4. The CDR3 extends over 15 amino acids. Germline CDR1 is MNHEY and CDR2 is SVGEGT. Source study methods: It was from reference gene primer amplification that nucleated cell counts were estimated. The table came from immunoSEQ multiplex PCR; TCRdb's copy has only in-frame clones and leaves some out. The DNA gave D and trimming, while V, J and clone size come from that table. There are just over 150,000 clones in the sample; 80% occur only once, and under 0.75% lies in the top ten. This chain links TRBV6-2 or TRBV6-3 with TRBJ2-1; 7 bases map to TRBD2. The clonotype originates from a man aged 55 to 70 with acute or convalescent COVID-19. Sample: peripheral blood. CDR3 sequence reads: CASSYATSIYNEQFF. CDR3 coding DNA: TGTGCCAGCAGTTACGCGACTAGCATCTACAATGAGCAGTTCTTC.